The following is a TCR beta chain sequence with its context. This record comes from a study of shared T cell receptors in the human thymus. In germline, CDR1 is ENHRY, CDR2 SYGVKD. CDR3 length: 15 amino acids. Trimming left V 6 bases short and J 6 bases short, with 20 bases between. Profiled with immunoSEQ multiplex PCR; TCRdb holds only in-frame clones, not every one. Of hundreds of thousands of clones listed, around nine tenths are singletons. This sample also belongs to another study, concerning human thymus T cells.

The V gene is TRBV10-3, the J gene TRBJ1-2; TRBD1 is a possible D gene (6 bases). This TCR came from a boy younger than two with a congenital heart defect. The sample comprised thymocytes. This chain's CDR3 is CAIRAGTMNFDGYTF. As DNA, the CDR3 is TGTGCCATCAGGGCCGGGACAATGAATTTCGATGGCTACACCTTC.